Below, one T cell receptor (beta chain) is given with its context. Its matching antigen is unknown. Per germline, CDR1 MNHNS and CDR2 SASEGT. V was cut by 7 bases and J by 3 bases, with 16 bases left in between. The CDR3 covers 15 residues. The sample comes from a study of T cell repertoires in cytomegalovirus infection. In the study overall: HLA-C-restricted CMV epitopes, recently identified, and well-studied HLA-B-restricted ones were used by the study. Public signatures in TCR beta pointed to CMV infection and matching HLA type.

Study-level results: Cumulative frequency (of public TCR beta family members) identified carriers of CMV plus the relevant HLA. CMV-specific TCR beta clonotypes restricted by HLA-C dominated the ex vivo response.

TCRdb re-analysed the reads in MiXCR, keeping a single row per CDR3 protein. The repertoire holds fewer than 900,000 distinct CDR3 sequences, with around 29% as singletons. This sample comprised cultured CD8+ T cells from PBMCs, obtained from culture after CMV antigen stimulation. This TCR derives from a human donor in good health (CMV status not recorded). Some clones in this sample may be carry-over from other donors' samples. The gene calls are TRBV6-1 and TRBJ2-1; TRBD2 might be the D (6 bases). The CDR3 spells CASTRLEEGYNEQFF. CDR3 nucleotide sequence: TGTGCCAGCACCAGATTAGAGGAGGGCTACAATGAGCAGTTCTTC.